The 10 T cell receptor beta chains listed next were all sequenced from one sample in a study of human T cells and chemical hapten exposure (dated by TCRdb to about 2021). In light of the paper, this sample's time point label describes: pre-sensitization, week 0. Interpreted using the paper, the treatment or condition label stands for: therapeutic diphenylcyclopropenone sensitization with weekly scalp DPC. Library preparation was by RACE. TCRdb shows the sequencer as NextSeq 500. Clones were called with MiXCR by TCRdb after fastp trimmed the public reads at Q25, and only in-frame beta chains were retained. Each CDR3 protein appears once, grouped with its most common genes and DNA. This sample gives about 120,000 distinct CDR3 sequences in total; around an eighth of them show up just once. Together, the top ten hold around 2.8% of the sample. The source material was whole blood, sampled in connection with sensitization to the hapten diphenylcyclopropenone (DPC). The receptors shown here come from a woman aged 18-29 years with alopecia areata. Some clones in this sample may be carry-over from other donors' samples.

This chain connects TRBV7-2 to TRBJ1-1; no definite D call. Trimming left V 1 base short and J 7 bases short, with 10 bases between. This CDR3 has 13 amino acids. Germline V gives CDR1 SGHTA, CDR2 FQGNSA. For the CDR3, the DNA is TGTGCCAGCAGCTTAGGCTTATTTATTGAAGCTTTCTTT. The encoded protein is CASSLGLFIEAFF. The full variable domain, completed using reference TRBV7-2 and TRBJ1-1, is GAGVSQSPSNKVTEKGKDVELRCDPISGHTALYWYRQSLGQGLEFLIYFQGNSAPDKSGLPSDRFSAERTGGSVSTLTIQRTQQEDSAVYLCASSLGLFIEAFFGQGTRLTVV.

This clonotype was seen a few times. The CDR3: CSVYPPGVMVQYF. In DNA, the CDR3 is TGCAGCGTTTACCCCCCGGGGGTTATGGTGCAGTACTTC. The chain has TRBV29-1 and TRBJ2-7; D perhaps matches TRBD2 (6 bases). Germline values: CDR1 SQVTM, CDR2 ANQGSEA. The germline V and J ends were trimmed by 5 bases and 9 bases, with 20 bases remaining between them. This CDR3 has 13 residues.

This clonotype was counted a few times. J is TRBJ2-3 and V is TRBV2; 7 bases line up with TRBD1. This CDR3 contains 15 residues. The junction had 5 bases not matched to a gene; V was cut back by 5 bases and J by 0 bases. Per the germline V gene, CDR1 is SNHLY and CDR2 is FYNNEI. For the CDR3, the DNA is TGTGCCAGCAGTCAGGACAGGTCTAGCACAGATACGCAGTATTTT. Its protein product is CASSQDRSSTDTQYF.

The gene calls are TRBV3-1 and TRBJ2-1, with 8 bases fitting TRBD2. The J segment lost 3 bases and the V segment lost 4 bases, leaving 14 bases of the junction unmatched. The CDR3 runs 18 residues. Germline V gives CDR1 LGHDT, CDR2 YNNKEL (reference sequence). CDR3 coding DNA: TGTGCCAGCAGCCCAGACAGGAGGGCGGGGGGTCACTACAATGAGCAGTTCTTC. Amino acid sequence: CASSPDRRAGGHYNEQFF.

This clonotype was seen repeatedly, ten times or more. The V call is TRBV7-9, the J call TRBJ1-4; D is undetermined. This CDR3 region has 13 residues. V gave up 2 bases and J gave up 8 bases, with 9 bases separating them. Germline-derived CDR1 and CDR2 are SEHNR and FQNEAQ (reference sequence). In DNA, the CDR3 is TGTGCCAGCAGCTTACAGGCGGGGGAAAAACTGTTTTTT. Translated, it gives CASSLQAGEKLFF. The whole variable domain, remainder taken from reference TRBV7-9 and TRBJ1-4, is DTGVSQNPRHKITKRGQNVTFRCDPISEHNRLYWYRQTLGQGPEFLTYFQNEAQLEKSRLLSDRFSAERPKGSFSTLEIQRTEQGDSAMYLCASSLQAGEKLFFGSGTQLSVL.

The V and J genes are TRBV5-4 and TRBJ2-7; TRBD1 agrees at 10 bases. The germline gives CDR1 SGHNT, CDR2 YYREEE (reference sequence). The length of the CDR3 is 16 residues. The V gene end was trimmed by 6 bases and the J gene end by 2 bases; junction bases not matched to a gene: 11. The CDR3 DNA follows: TGTGCCAGCACCACCGATCCCGGGACAGGGGCCTACGAGCAGTACTTC. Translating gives CASTTDPGTGAYEQYF.

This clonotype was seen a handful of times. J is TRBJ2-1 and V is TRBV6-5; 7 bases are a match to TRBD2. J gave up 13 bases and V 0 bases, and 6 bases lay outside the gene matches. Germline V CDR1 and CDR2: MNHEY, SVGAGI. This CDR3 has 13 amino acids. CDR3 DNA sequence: TGTGCCAGCAGTTACTCGCGGGAGCTAGGACAGTTCTTC. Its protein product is CASSYSRELGQFF.

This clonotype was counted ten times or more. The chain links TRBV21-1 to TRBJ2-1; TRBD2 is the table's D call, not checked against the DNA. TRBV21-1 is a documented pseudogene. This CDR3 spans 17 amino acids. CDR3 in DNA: TGTGCCAGCAGCAGCCAGAGACTAGCGGGGGTAGGGGATGAGCAGTTCTTC. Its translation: CASSSQRLAGVGDEQFF.

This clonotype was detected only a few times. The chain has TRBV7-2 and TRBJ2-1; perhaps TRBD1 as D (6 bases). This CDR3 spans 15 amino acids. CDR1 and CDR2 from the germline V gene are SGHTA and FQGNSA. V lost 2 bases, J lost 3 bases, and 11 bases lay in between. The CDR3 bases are TGTGCCAGCAGCTTACGAGGGGGTTTCTACAATGAGCAGTTCTTC. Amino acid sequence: CASSLRGGFYNEQFF. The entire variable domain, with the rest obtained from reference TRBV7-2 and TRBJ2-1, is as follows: GAGVSQSPSNKVTEKGKDVELRCDPISGHTALYWYRQSLGQGLEFLIYFQGNSAPDKSGLPSDRFSAERTGGSVSTLTIQRTQQEDSAVYLCASSLRGGFYNEQFFGPGTRLTVL.

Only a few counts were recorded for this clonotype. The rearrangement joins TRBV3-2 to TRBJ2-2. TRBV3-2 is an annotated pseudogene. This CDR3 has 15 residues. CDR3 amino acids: CASSQDGRFSGELFF. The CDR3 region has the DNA TGTGCCAGCAGCCAAGATGGCAGGTTTAGCGGGGAGCTGTTTTTT.